The 3 T cell receptor beta chains below were found in one sample sequenced in a study of blood T cell repertoires in COVID-19. TCRdb's copy holds only in-frame clones and misses some; the assay was immunoSEQ multiplex PCR. The sample carries fewer than 20,000 clones, around 88% recorded once. The sequencing sample was made of PBMCs or T cells enriched from blood (not recorded which). The source of these receptors is a woman in her 30s who had recovered from COVID-19.

The chain employs TRBV28 and TRBJ2-5; D uncertain. The germline gives CDR1 MDHEN, CDR2 SYDVKM. Trimming removed 6 bases at V and 5 bases at J, with 10 bases between. There are 12 residues in the CDR3. The chain's CDR3 is CASSPSEETQYF. In DNA form, the CDR3 reads TGTGCCAGCAGCCCCTCGGAGGAGACCCAGTACTTC.

The chain joins TRBV27 to TRBJ2-5, with D hard to call. Germline CDR1 and CDR2: MNHEY and SMNVEV (reference sequence). V shed 0 bases and J shed 1 base, with 6 bases lying between them. This CDR3 region has 14 residues. The DNA of the CDR3 is TGTGCCAGCAGTTTATCTCACTCCCAAGAGACCCAGTACTTC. This sequence encodes CASSLSHSQETQYF.

The chain carries TRBV15 and TRBJ2-7; 7 bases line up with TRBD1. V lost 2 bases, J lost 0 bases, and 4 bases stayed unmatched. This CDR3 spans 15 amino acids. Germline CDR1 reads LNHNV; CDR2 reads YYDKDF (reference sequence). DNA of the CDR3: TGTGCCACCAGCAGACCGGGACAGCCCTCCTACGAGCAGTACTTC. Translated, it gives CATSRPGQPSYEQYF.